There are a few counts of the clone carrying this T cell receptor (beta chain). The antigen remains undetermined. The data were taken from a study of T cell repertoires in cytomegalovirus infection. Study at large: Shared public TCR beta signatures pointed to both CMV infection and a matching HLA type.

This CDR3 is 16 amino acids long. J was trimmed by 8 bases and V by 4 bases; bases with no gene match: 12. Germline V CDR1 and CDR2: LNHDA, SQIVND (reference sequence). Study-wide results and limits: Of the TCR beta families, the public ones yielded a cumulative frequency that identified carriers of CMV plus the relevant HLA.

From the reads, TCRdb called clonotypes with MiXCR, one entry per CDR3 protein. The sample lists about 400,000 distinct CDR3 sequences; about a sixth were seen once. The chain combines TRBV19 with TRBJ2-1, with TRBD1 matching over 9 bases. The receptor was derived from a human donor in good health (CMV status not recorded). Some clones in this sample may be carry-over from other donors' samples. The sequencing sample was made of PBMCs. The CDR3 protein is CASSRTGETLLYEQFF. Written as DNA, the CDR3 is TGTGCCAGTAGTAGGACAGGGGAAACGCTTCTCTATGAGCAGTTCTTC. The full variable domain, in which reference TRBV19 and TRBJ2-1 provide the parts outside the CDR3, is DGGITQSPKYLFRKEGQNVTLSCEQNLNHDAMYWYRQDPGQGLRLIYYSQIVNDFQKGDIAEGYSVSREKKESFPLTVTSAQKNPTAFYLCASSRTGETLLYEQFFGPGTRLTVL.